Listed below are T cell receptor beta chains from one sample, sequenced in a study of OX40 agonist ivuxolimab in advanced cancers. Clones were read by immunoSEQ multiplex PCR, and TCRdb kept only the in-frame ones, dropping some. Of 55,000 to 70,000 clones listed, nearly 85% were seen once; the top ten hold roughly 1.9%. Material: CD4+ or CD8+ T cells sorted from blood, obtained in a trial of the OX40 agonist ivuxolimab. All receptors derive from an adult with an advanced solid tumor such as melanoma, head and neck, liver or kidney cancer. CDR3s include the opening cysteine and the closing phenylalanine or tryptophan.

j_gene: TRBJ1-2; v_gene: TRBV30; CDR3aa: CARTSPDYGYTF
j_gene: TRBJ2-1; v_gene: TRBV11-2; CDR3aa: CASSSGLKDEQFF
j_gene: TRBJ2-5; v_gene: TRBV10-3; CDR3aa: CAISDRDRGEETQYF
j_gene: TRBJ2-7; v_gene: TRBV6-6; CDR3aa: CASSYSGGNNEQYF
j_gene: TRBJ2-7; v_gene: TRBV6-4; CDR3aa: CASSRERGREGPYEQYF
j_gene: TRBJ2-7; v_gene: TRBV2; CDR3aa: CASSAGQGPSEQYF
j_gene: TRBJ1-6; v_gene: TRBV25-1; CDR3aa: CASSEQGGSPLHF
j_gene: TRBJ1-1; v_gene: TRBV4-2; CDR3aa: CASSLGAGNTEAFF
j_gene: TRBJ2-5; v_gene: TRBV7-2; CDR3aa: CASSPTTGVQETQYF
j_gene: TRBJ1-1; v_gene: TRBV28; CDR3aa: CASSSEGVTEAFF
j_gene: TRBJ2-7; v_gene: TRBV28; CDR3aa: CASSFSTSGSLSYEQYF
j_gene: TRBJ1-2; v_gene: TRBV7-6; CDR3aa: CASSPARPEGGYGYTF
j_gene: TRBJ1-5; v_gene: TRBV28; CDR3aa: CASSSAQSGLNQPQHF
j_gene: TRBJ2-2; v_gene: TRBV4-3; CDR3aa: CASSRNAGELFF
j_gene: TRBJ2-2; v_gene: TRBV7-2; CDR3aa: CASSLVGYTGELFF
j_gene: TRBJ1-5; v_gene: TRBV2; CDR3aa: CASREEPASQPQHF
j_gene: TRBJ1-4; v_gene: TRBV18; CDR3aa: CASSQGGQWDEKLFF
j_gene: TRBJ1-1; v_gene: TRBV28; CDR3aa: CASSPYQGGTEAFF
j_gene: TRBJ1-2; v_gene: TRBV28; CDR3aa: CASSSLRTVYGYTF
j_gene: TRBJ2-1; v_gene: TRBV5-4; CDR3aa: CASSPPPAAGIYNEQFF
j_gene: TRBJ2-5; v_gene: TRBV30; CDR3aa: CAWSVTTDQETQYF
j_gene: .; v_gene: TRBV5-1; CDR3aa: CASSNSGLAAYEQYF
j_gene: TRBJ2-2; v_gene: TRBV5-1; CDR3aa: CASKGTMGTGELFF
j_gene: TRBJ2-3; v_gene: TRBV21-1; CDR3aa: CASSKYVTGRVYLDTQYF
j_gene: TRBJ1-1; v_gene: TRBV21-1; CDR3aa: CASSTKTGSANTEAFF
j_gene: TRBJ1-1; v_gene: TRBV2; CDR3aa: CAIHFVTENTEAFF
j_gene: TRBJ1-2; v_gene: TRBV28; CDR3aa: CASSSASSGQGVYGYTF
j_gene: TRBJ1-2; v_gene: TRBV9; CDR3aa: CASSVGGPGQGFYGYTF
j_gene: TRBJ1-1; v_gene: TRBV7-6; CDR3aa: CASSRDTNTEAFF
j_gene: TRBJ1-2; v_gene: TRBV6-5; CDR3aa: CASSRGAYYGYTF
j_gene: TRBJ1-1; v_gene: TRBV28; CDR3aa: CASSLGTEAFF
j_gene: TRBJ2-6; v_gene: TRBV30; CDR3aa: CAWSVERASGANVLTF
j_gene: TRBJ1-2; v_gene: TRBV29-1; CDR3aa: CSVGGQGQGYTF
j_gene: TRBJ2-5; v_gene: TRBV10-1; CDR3aa: CASSELAGGRETQYF
j_gene: TRBJ1-1; v_gene: TRBV10-3; CDR3aa: CAASGGMNTEAFF
j_gene: TRBJ1-4; v_gene: TRBV13; CDR3aa: CASSYGAVGEKLFF
j_gene: TRBJ2-7; v_gene: TRBV5-1; CDR3aa: CASSPGQLPTYEQYF
j_gene: TRBJ1-6; v_gene: TRBV19; CDR3aa: CASSIKDRASPLHF
j_gene: TRBJ2-5; v_gene: TRBV19; CDR3aa: CASSIAGLATETQYF
j_gene: TRBJ2-2; v_gene: TRBV2; CDR3aa: CASRALAGANTGELFF
j_gene: TRBJ1-5; v_gene: TRBV9; CDR3aa: CASSPTGEDQPQHF
j_gene: TRBJ1-1; v_gene: TRBV28; CDR3aa: CASSGGRRNTEAFF
j_gene: TRBJ1-1; v_gene: TRBV5-1; CDR3aa: CASSSTGGNTEAFF
j_gene: TRBJ1-2; v_gene: TRBV19; CDR3aa: CASRHSTANYGYTF
j_gene: TRBJ2-7; v_gene: TRBV28; CDR3aa: CASSGSYEQYF
j_gene: TRBJ2-7; v_gene: TRBV19; CDR3aa: CASSIQGTYEQYF
j_gene: TRBJ2-2; v_gene: TRBV5-4; CDR3aa: CASSLAGGANTGELFF
j_gene: TRBJ1-2; v_gene: TRBV4-2; CDR3aa: CASSQRQGRGGYTF
j_gene: TRBJ1-1; v_gene: TRBV10-2; CDR3aa: CASSESGGLLNTEAFF
j_gene: TRBJ2-5; v_gene: TRBV19; CDR3aa: CASSPVEPETQYF
j_gene: TRBJ2-3; v_gene: TRBV19; CDR3aa: CASSIGGRTQYF
j_gene: TRBJ2-7; v_gene: TRBV5-5; CDR3aa: CASSFDAGGIAYEQYF
j_gene: TRBJ2-3; v_gene: TRBV6-4; CDR3aa: CASSREERDTQYF